This is a list of T cell receptor beta chains from one sample in a study of patients and donors after allogeneic stem cell transplantation. TCRdb reprocessed the RT-PCR reads via MiXCR and lists one record per CDR3 protein. The data contain approximately 10,000 distinct CDR3 sequences, roughly 5.8% of them singletons. Sequencing was done on a sample of blood, either unsorted or a sorted T cell fraction (not recorded which). Every receptor here comes from a human donor who was either an allogeneic HSCT recipient or a stem cell or donor lymphocyte infusion donor (not recorded which). It is not recorded whose cells these are; they may come from a transplant donor. CDR3s include the opening cysteine and the closing phenylalanine or tryptophan. The order of the fields is J gene, clone size, V gene, D gene, CDR3 DNA, CDR3 protein. D genes are given only for firm matches. Clone sizes are shown as once, few, many or a size class.

TRBJ2-1 | many | TRBV21-1 | . | TGTGCCAGCAGCAAGGGGCGGAAAGCCTACAATGAGCAGTTCTTC | CASSKGRKAYNEQFF
TRBJ2-3 | many | TRBV7-9 | . | TGTGCCAGCAGCCCAAATTTGGGTTTAGAGGATACGCAGTATTTT | CASSPNLGLEDTQYF
TRBJ2-7 | few | TRBV6-2/TRBV6-3 | . | TGTGCCAGCAGTGAGCAGAGTTACTACGAGCAGTACTTC | CASSEQSYYEQYF
TRBJ2-3 | many | TRBV28 | . | TGTGCCAGCAGTAACTCGGACGCAGATACGCAGTATTTT | CASSNSDADTQYF
TRBJ2-7 | many | TRBV15 | TRBD2 | TGTGCCACCAGCAGATCCGGACTAGCGGATACCTACGAGCAGTACTTC | CATSRSGLADTYEQYF
TRBJ1-1 | many | TRBV27 | TRBD1 | TGTGCCAGCAGTTTCAGGGGGTTGCCTGAAGCTTTCTTT | CASSFRGLPEAFF
TRBJ1-2 | medium-sized | TRBV28 | . | TGTGCCAGCAGTTTATTACCCCTACCGGGCTACACCTTC | CASSLLPLPGYTF
TRBJ2-3 | few | TRBV2 | . | TGTGCCAGCAGTGTCCGGCAGGGGAGCACAGATACGCAGTATTTT | CASSVRQGSTDTQYF
TRBJ1-6 | many | TRBV20-1 | TRBD1 | TGCAGTGCTCTGACAGGGATCTATAATTCACCCCTCCACTTT | CSALTGIYNSPLHF
TRBJ1-3 | few | TRBV14 | TRBD1 | TGTGCCAGCAGTGCAGGGGGCTCTGGAAACACCATATATTTT | CASSAGGSGNTIYF
TRBJ2-3 | many | TRBV7-7 | . | TGTGCTAGCAGCTTAGGACCGACTTATACGCAGTATTTT | CASSLGPTYTQYF
TRBJ2-2 | many | TRBV2 | . | TGTGCCAGCAGAGCGGAGAACACCGGGGAGCTGTTTTTT | CASRAENTGELFF
TRBJ2-7 | many | TRBV6-1 | TRBD2 | TGTGCCACTGGGACTAGCGGGACCAACTACGAGCAGTACTTC | CATGTSGTNYEQYF
TRBJ1-6 | many | TRBV4-2 | TRBD1 | TGTGCCAGCAGCCAAGAAGACAGGGGATGGTCACCCCTCCACTTT | CASSQEDRGWSPLHF
TRBJ1-1 | many | TRBV20-1 | . | TGCAGTGTCAGAGGGGTAATGAACACTGAAGCTTTCTTT | CSVRGVMNTEAFF
TRBJ1-1 | many | TRBV10-2 | . | TGCGCCAGCAGTGATTCGGGACACCCGGCAGGCACTGAAGCTTTCTTT | CASSDSGHPAGTEAFF
TRBJ2-3 | many | TRBV7-2 | TRBD2 | TGTGCCAGCACTAAAGTTAGCGGGAGTGGAGCAGATACGCAGTATTTT | CASTKVSGSGADTQYF
TRBJ2-7 | few | TRBV12-3/TRBV12-4 | TRBD2 | TGTGCCAGCAGCCGGAATCTAGCGGGAGAGAGGTGGATCAGCGAGCAGTACTTC | CASSRNLAGERWISEQYF
TRBJ2-7 | many | TRBV18 | . | TGTGCCAGCTCACCACCGTCGGGCTACGAGCAGTACTTC | CASSPPSGYEQYF
TRBJ2-7 | medium-sized | TRBV6-6 | TRBD1 | TGTGCCAGCAGTTACCCAGGGGGCTCCTACGAGCAGTACTTC | CASSYPGGSYEQYF
TRBJ1-1 | medium-sized | TRBV12-3/TRBV12-4 | TRBD1 | TGTGCCAGCAGTTTCGGACAGGGGACCACTGAAGCTTTCTTT | CASSFGQGTTEAFF
TRBJ2-3 | few | TRBV4-1 | . | TGCGCCAGCAGCCGCATGTCGGGCGGGAGCACAGATACGCAGTATTTT | CASSRMSGGSTDTQYF
TRBJ2-2 | many | TRBV20-1 | . | TGCAGTGCTAGAACGGGGCAGATTGGGGAGCTGTTTTTT | CSARTGQIGELFF